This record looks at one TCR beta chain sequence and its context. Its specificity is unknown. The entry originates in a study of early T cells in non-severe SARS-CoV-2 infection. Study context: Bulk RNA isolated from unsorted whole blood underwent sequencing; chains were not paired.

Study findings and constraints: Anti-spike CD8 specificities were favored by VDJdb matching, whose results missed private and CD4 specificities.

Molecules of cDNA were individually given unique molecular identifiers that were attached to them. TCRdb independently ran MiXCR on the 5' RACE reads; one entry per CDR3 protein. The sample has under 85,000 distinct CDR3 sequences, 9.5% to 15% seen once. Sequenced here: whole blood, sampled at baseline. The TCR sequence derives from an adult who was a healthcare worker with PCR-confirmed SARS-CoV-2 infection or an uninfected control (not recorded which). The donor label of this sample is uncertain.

CDR3 nucleotide sequence: TGTGCCAGCTCACCAGCAGAGGCAGGGTCTAATGCTAACTATGGCTACACCTTC. Translation gives CASSPAEAGSNANYGYTF. The rearrangement joins TRBV18 to TRBJ1-2, with D possibly matching TRBD1 (5 bases). The CDR3 has 18 amino acids. The V and J ends lost 2 bases and 0 bases respectively, with 19 bases between them. Germline V gene sequence: CDR1 KGHSH, CDR2 LQKENI.